This entry lists 32 T cell receptor beta chains sequenced from one sample in a study of T cell responses to AZD1222 COVID-19 vaccine. This table comes from immunoSEQ multiplex PCR, and its TCRdb copy is limited to in-frame clones, with some not included. The sample shows more than 150,000 clones, approximately 90% of them seen only once. This specimen consisted of peripheral blood, obtained 28 days after the second AZD1222 dose. These receptors originate from an adult who received the AZD1222 COVID-19 vaccine.

The chain couples TRBV18 to TRBJ1-1; D perhaps matches TRBD1 (5 bases). Deletions cut 2 bases from V and 4 bases from J, with 14 bases between. Germline V CDR1 and CDR2: KGHSH, LQKENI. This CDR3 comprises 15 residues. The CDR3 here is CASSPFRGGGTEAFF. The CDR3 nucleotides read TGTGCCAGCTCACCATTTAGGGGAGGTGGCACTGAAGCTTTCTTT.

This clone was seen more than once but under ten times. Here the CDR3 reads CSARGQTFYEQYF. The CDR3 DNA reads as TGCAGCGCCCGCGGACAAACCTTCTACGAGCAGTACTTC. This rearrangement joins TRBV29-1 to TRBJ2-7; tentatively, D is TRBD1 (5 bases). Trimming pared 7 bases from V and 3 bases from J, leaving 16 bases between. Looked up from germline, CDR1 is SQVTM and CDR2 is ANQGSEA. The CDR3 runs to 13 residues.

The chain is built from TRBV4-3 and TRBJ1-2; D is perhaps TRBD1 (5 bases). With 1 base removed from V and 2 bases from J, the gap between germline ends came to 14 bases. The CDR3 covers 16 residues. From germline, CDR1 is LGHNA and CDR2 YSLEER. This CDR3 reads CASSQAGGGDNYGYTF. Here the CDR3 DNA reads TGCGCCAGCAGCCAAGCGGGGGGAGGGGACAACTATGGCTACACCTTC.

J is TRBJ1-5 and V is TRBV7-2, with 9 bases aligning to TRBD1. CDR3 length equals 16 residues. V lost 5 bases and J lost 9; bases outside the gene matches: 14. CDR1 and CDR2 from the germline V gene are SGHTA and FQGNSA. The CDR3: CASSPGPGQGFGPQHF. For the CDR3, the DNA is TGTGCCAGCAGCCCGGGCCCGGGACAGGGCTTCGGGCCCCAGCATTTT.

The chain employs TRBV18 and TRBJ2-7; tentatively, D is TRBD2 (6 bases). This CDR3 has 12 amino acids. Deletions cut 2 bases from V and 5 bases from J, with 7 bases between. The V gene's germline CDR1 is KGHSH and CDR2 LQKENI. The CDR3 DNA sequence: TGTGCCAGCTCACCAGTAGCGGACGAGCAGTACTTC. This sequence encodes CASSPVADEQYF.

The rearrangement joins TRBV7-2 to TRBJ2-3; D is unclear. The CDR3 is 13 residues long. Trimming cost V 4 bases and J 5 bases, with 10 bases left between them. Germline V gene sequence: CDR1 SGHTA, CDR2 FQGNSA. The CDR3 DNA reads TGTGCCAGCAGCTCCCCCCAAGTAGATACGCAGTATTTT. This gives the protein CASSSPQVDTQYF.

This chain uses TRBV6-5 with TRBJ2-1; TRBD2 might be the D (6 bases). The CDR3 loop spans 16 amino acids. Germline V CDR1 and CDR2: MNHEY, SVGAGI. With 2 bases removed from V and 7 bases from J, the gap between germline ends came to 18 bases. The CDR3 nucleotides are TGTGCCAGCAGTTACGCTTCCGGGAGTTTGGGGAATGAGCAGTTCTTC. Residues: CASSYASGSLGNEQFF.

The gene calls are TRBV6-4 and TRBJ1-3; D gene unclear. V lost 3 bases to trimming and J lost 4 bases, with 13 bases between them. This CDR3 comprises 15 residues. Germline values: CDR1 MRHNA, CDR2 SNTAGT. The CDR3 protein is CASSESSTEGNTIYF. In DNA, the CDR3 is TGTGCCAGCAGTGAATCGTCTACGGAGGGAAACACCATATATTTT.

This clone was observed a single time. The rearrangement uses TRBV19 and TRBJ2-7; D unclear. The CDR3 has 13 residues. Per the germline V gene, CDR1 is LNHDA and CDR2 is SQIVND (reference sequence). Trimming cost V 6 bases and J 2 bases, with 11 bases left between them. CDR3 DNA sequence: TGTGCCAGTAGGCACCGGCGCCCCTACGAGCAGTACTTC. Translation gives CASRHRRPYEQYF.

The chain carries TRBV5-1 and TRBJ1-1; TRBD1 is a possible D gene (6 bases). Germline V CDR1 and CDR2: SGHRS, YFSETQ. Trimming removed 1 base at V and 3 bases at J, with 16 bases between. The CDR3 sequence is 16 residues long. Here the CDR3 reads CASSLTGLGVDTEAFF. As DNA, the CDR3 is TGCGCCAGCAGCTTGACAGGGTTGGGGGTTGACACTGAAGCTTTCTTT.

The V and J genes are TRBV25-1 and TRBJ1-6; D might be TRBD1 (6 bases). Germline V gene data show CDR1 as MGHDK and CDR2 as SYGVNS. This CDR3 is 12 amino acids long. The V end was cut by 5 bases, the J end by 14 bases, with 13 bases between. The CDR3 loop is CASSFQGFSLHF. The CDR3 DNA reads TGTGCCAGCAGTTTTCAGGGGTTCTCCCTCCACTTT.

The chain has TRBV5-3 and TRBJ2-4; 10 bases are a match to TRBD2. TRBV5-3 is sorted into the ORF group, with uncertain function. Unmatched junction bases numbered 10, after V lost 1 base and J lost 3 bases. This CDR3 is 18 amino acids long. The CDR3 loop is CARSLRLEREGDKNIQYF. Here the CDR3 DNA reads TGTGCCAGAAGCTTGCGTTTAGAGCGGGAGGGGGACAAAAACATTCAGTACTTC.

This clone was recorded only once. The genes are TRBV27 and TRBJ2-3; 11 positions agree with TRBD2. The J segment lost 2 bases and the V segment lost 2 bases, leaving 3 bases of the junction unmatched. This CDR3 is 16 amino acids long. Looked up from germline, CDR1 is MNHEY and CDR2 is SMNVEV (reference sequence). This chain's CDR3 is CASSLLAGGITDTQYF. The CDR3 DNA reads TGTGCCAGCAGTTTACTAGCGGGAGGCATCACAGATACGCAGTATTTT.

This clone was seen a single time. This chain links TRBV14 with TRBJ2-3; D is perhaps TRBD2 (5 bases). Germline V gives CDR1 SGHDN, CDR2 FVKESK. CDR3 length: 12 amino acids. The germline V and J ends were trimmed by 1 base and 8 bases, with 7 bases remaining between them. This CDR3 reads CASSQGSGTQYF. CDR3 sequence (DNA): TGTGCCAGCAGCCAAGGGAGCGGTACGCAGTATTTT.

The chain joins TRBV5-1 to TRBJ1-5; D uncertain. The CDR3 spans 14 residues. From germline, CDR1 is SGHRS and CDR2 YFSETQ. Between the trimmed V and J ends, which lost 0 bases and 0 bases, there was a span of 4 bases. This chain's CDR3 is CASSLGYSNQPQHF. The CDR3 nucleotides read TGCGCCAGCAGCTTGGGATATAGCAATCAGCCCCAGCATTTT.

This clone turned up a few times. The V gene is TRBV3-1 (or the pseudogene TRBV3-2), the J gene TRBJ1-5; TRBD1 aligns across 11 bases. CDR1 is LGHDT, CDR2 YNNKEL, per germline (reference sequence). J was trimmed by 1 base and V by 1 base; bases with no gene match: 6. CDR3 length: 18 amino acids. The CDR3 is CASSQGTGGKRSNQPQHF. CDR3 nucleotide sequence: TGTGCCAGCAGCCAAGGGACAGGGGGCAAGAGGAGCAATCAGCCCCAGCATTTT.

This rearrangement joins TRBV3-1 (or the pseudogene TRBV3-2) to TRBJ1-3, with D possibly matching TRBD1 (5 bases). Germline V gene lookup returns CDR1 LGHDT and CDR2 YNNKEL (reference sequence). Trimming shortened V by 3 bases and J by 1 base, and 7 bases separated the two germline ends. This CDR3 has 14 amino acids. The CDR3 spells CASSQGGSGNTIYF. The DNA for the CDR3 is TGTGCCAGCAGCCAGGGGGGATCTGGAAACACCATATATTTT.

The V call is TRBV7-9, the J call TRBJ2-2; 7 bases align to TRBD1. Trimming at V came to 0 bases and at J to 2 bases, leaving 6 bases not matched to a gene. Per the germline V gene, CDR1 is SEHNR and CDR2 is FQNEAQ (reference sequence). This CDR3 region has 17 residues. This CDR3 reads CASSLALGTANTGELFF. Here the CDR3 DNA reads TGTGCCAGCAGCTTAGCGCTTGGGACAGCCAACACCGGGGAGCTGTTTTTT.

The rearrangement joins TRBV28 to TRBJ1-1, with 12 bases aligning to TRBD1. Germline assignment: CDR1 MDHEN and CDR2 SYDVKM. CDR3 length equals 16 residues. The junction had 10 bases not matched to a gene; V was cut back by 6 bases and J by 5 bases. The DNA of the CDR3 is TGTGCCAGCAGCCATCCGGGACAGGGGGCGAAGACTGAAGCTTTCTTT. Translated, it gives CASSHPGQGAKTEAFF.

The rearrangement joins TRBV29-1 to TRBJ1-2, with 9 positions matching TRBD1. The length of the CDR3 is 16 residues. The germline gives CDR1 SQVTM, CDR2 ANQGSEA. J gave up 2 bases and V 3 bases, and 10 bases lay outside the gene matches. CDR3 sequence reads: CSVDVAGTGLNYGYTF. The CDR3 DNA reads TGCAGCGTTGACGTTGCCGGGACAGGGCTAAACTATGGCTACACCTTC.

The CDR3 DNA reads TGTGCCAGCAGCTTGGCCGGGGCAGGGGGCCGGTACGAGCAGTACTTC. This sequence encodes CASSLAGAGGRYEQYF. The rearrangement joins TRBV5-6 to TRBJ2-7; 8 nucleotides align to TRBD1. The germline CDR1 and CDR2 sequences are SGHDT and YYEEEE. The CDR3 totals 16 residues. Trimming removed 0 bases from V and 4 bases from J; junction bases left unmatched: 9.

The chain combines TRBV18 with TRBJ1-2; D unresolved. V was pared by 6 bases and J by 5 bases, with 13 bases between. Germline CDR1 and CDR2: KGHSH and LQKENI. This CDR3 contains 13 residues. As DNA, the CDR3 is TGTGCCAGCTCCCTAGACGTGCAATATGGCTACACCTTC. Translating gives CASSLDVQYGYTF.

Only one count was recorded for this clone. The gene calls are TRBV6-5 and TRBJ2-7, with D perhaps TRBD1 or TRBD2 (5 bases each). The V gene lost 6 bases and the J gene lost 1 base, with 13 bases spanning the gap. Germline V lookup: CDR1 MNHEY, CDR2 SVGAGI. The CDR3 spans 14 residues. The CDR3 loop reads CASRARDESYEQYF. CDR3 nucleotide sequence: TGTGCCAGCAGGGCCCGGGACGAGTCCTACGAGCAGTACTTC.

J is TRBJ2-1 and V is TRBV4-3; D is uncertain. The V end was cut by 1 base, the J end by 16 bases, with 11 bases between. The CDR3 has 11 amino acids. Germline CDR1 LGHNA, CDR2 YSLEER. The CDR3 DNA is TGCGCCAGCAGCCAAGGATCGGTCCAATTCTTC. Amino acid sequence: CASSQGSVQFF.

This chain joins TRBV6-2 or TRBV6-3 and TRBJ1-5; TRBD1 matches 9 bases. The CDR3 runs to 16 residues. Germline V lookup: CDR1 MNHEY, CDR2 SVGEGT. V gave up 6 bases and J gave up 0 bases; unmatched junction bases: 6. CDR3 sequence: CASRPRTGDSNQPQHF. The DNA for the CDR3 is TGTGCCAGCAGGCCTCGGACAGGGGATAGCAATCAGCCCCAGCATTTT.

This clone was detected only once. The chain combines TRBV7-2 with TRBJ1-5; D unclear. Germline-derived CDR1 and CDR2 are SGHTA and FQGNSA. Trimming cost V 3 bases and J 4 bases, with 13 bases left between them. CDR3 length: 15 residues. The CDR3 DNA is TGTGCCAGCAGCTTGGCCCTAGGACGAAATCAGCCCCAGCATTTT. It encodes CASSLALGRNQPQHF.

The chain couples TRBV28 to TRBJ1-1; 7 bases map to TRBD1. J was trimmed by 3 bases and V by 5 bases; bases with no gene match: 12. From germline, CDR1 is MDHEN and CDR2 SYDVKM. The CDR3 runs to 16 residues. This CDR3 reads CASSLQTGSVDTEAFF. In DNA, the CDR3 is TGTGCCAGCAGTCTCCAGACAGGGAGTGTGGACACTGAAGCTTTCTTT.

The gene calls are TRBV7-2 and TRBJ2-7; 8 bases are shared with TRBD2. V shed 5 bases and J 5 bases; nucleotides not matched to a gene: 8. Germline values: CDR1 SGHTA, CDR2 FQGNSA. The CDR3 extends over 14 amino acids. CDR3 sequence: CASSDRTSLHEQYF. The CDR3 DNA reads TGTGCCAGCAGCGACCGGACTAGCCTCCACGAGCAGTACTTC.

The table lists this clone with a few counts. The V gene is TRBV3-1 (or the pseudogene TRBV3-2), the J gene TRBJ2-7; D perhaps matches TRBD2 (5 bases). CDR1 is LGHDT and CDR2 is YNNKEL in the germline V gene (reference sequence). The CDR3 consists of 14 residues. V lost 2 bases and J lost 2, with 10 bases in between. The CDR3, as DNA: TGTGCCAGCAGCCAACCCACGGGGACCTACGAGCAGTACTTC. It translates to CASSQPTGTYEQYF.

The genes are TRBV18 and TRBJ2-7; D remains ambiguous. The CDR3 contains 14 residues. V shed 2 bases and J shed 3 bases, with 11 bases lying between them. Germline V gene lookup returns CDR1 KGHSH and CDR2 LQKENI. For the CDR3, the DNA is TGTGCCAGCTCACCAATCGACAAAAACTACGAGCAGTACTTC. As protein: CASSPIDKNYEQYF. Full variable domain (rest looked up from reference TRBV18 and TRBJ2-7): NAGVMQNPRHLVRRRGQEARLRCSPMKGHSHVYWYRQLPEEGLKFMVYLQKENIIDESGMPKERFSAEFPKEGPSILRIQQVVRGDSAAYFCASSPIDKNYEQYFGPGTRLTVT.

This chain connects TRBV5-1 to TRBJ1-1; 7 bases fit TRBD1. The CDR3 has 14 residues. Germline V gives CDR1 SGHRS, CDR2 YFSETQ. Trimming removed 4 bases from V and 3 bases from J; junction bases left unmatched: 6. CDR3 in DNA: TGCGCCAGCAGCACGACAGGGTGGGACACTGAAGCTTTCTTT. Translated, it gives CASSTTGWDTEAFF. Together with reference TRBV5-1 and TRBJ1-1, the CDR3 gives the full variable domain: KAGVTQTPRYLIKTRGQQVTLSCSPISGHRSVSWYQQTPGQGLQFLFEYFSETQRNKGNFPGRFSGRQFSNSRSEMNVSTLELGDSALYLCASSTTGWDTEAFFGQGTRLTVV.

This sequence joins TRBV6-5 and TRBJ2-7, with a tentative D call TRBD1 (6 bases). From germline, CDR1 is MNHEY and CDR2 SVGAGI. Trimming took 7 bases from V and 0 from J, leaving 13 bases between them. This CDR3 is built from 14 residues. The DNA of the CDR3 is TGTGCCAGCACCGAGACAGGCCACTCCTACGAGCAGTACTTC. It specifies CASTETGHSYEQYF.